The 29 T cell receptor beta chains below come from one sample, sequenced in a study of human T cells and chemical hapten exposure (dated by TCRdb to the early 2020s). The sample's time point label, in plain terms: pre-sensitization, week 0. In the paper's terms, the treatment or condition label means: therapeutic diphenylcyclopropenone sensitization with weekly scalp DPC. Library creation used RACE. Sequencer: NextSeq 500. TCRdb itself trimmed the public reads at Q25 with fastp, ran MiXCR and retained productive beta chains. Every distinct CDR3 protein forms one entry, paired with its most common genes and DNA. This sample comprises approximately 370,000 distinct CDR3 sequences, around 5% of them detected only once. Roughly 8.2% of the sample goes to the ten largest clones. The sequenced sample was whole blood, obtained in connection with sensitization to the hapten diphenylcyclopropenone (DPC). All receptors derive from a woman in her late teens or twenties with alopecia areata. Some clones in this sample may be carry-over from other donors' samples.

There are a few counts of this clonotype. This chain connects TRBV7-8 to TRBJ1-2, with a tentative D call TRBD1 (5 bases). This CDR3 contains 16 residues. Per germline, CDR1 SGHVS and CDR2 FQNEAQ. V was cut by 5 bases and J by 2 bases, with 18 bases left in between. CDR3 sequence reads: CASSNPTEPTNYGYTF. The CDR3 nucleotides read TGTGCCAGCAGCAACCCGACAGAACCAACGAACTATGGCTACACCTTC.

This clonotype was counted ten times or more. The chain is built from TRBV6-2 or TRBV6-3 and TRBJ2-4; no clear D gene. V lost 6 bases and J lost 4, with 10 bases in between. CDR1 is MNHEY and CDR2 is SVGEGT in the germline V gene. The CDR3 has 13 residues. The CDR3 protein is CASSPTEKNIQYF. The CDR3 nucleotides are TGTGCCAGCAGCCCTACAGAGAAAAACATTCAGTACTTC.

This clonotype was seen many times. The V call is TRBV6-2 or TRBV6-3, the J call TRBJ2-1, with 8 bases aligning to TRBD1. Per germline, CDR1 MNHEY and CDR2 SVGEGT. Germline trimming cut 6 bases from V and 5 bases from J; bases unmatched to any gene: 12. The CDR3 runs 16 residues. The CDR3 here is CASSPSPGTGNNEQFF. CDR3 DNA sequence: TGTGCCAGCAGCCCCTCCCCCGGGACAGGCAACAATGAGCAGTTCTTC.

Many counts were recorded for this clonotype. The chain combines TRBV5-1 with TRBJ1-4, with TRBD1 matching over 8 bases. Looked up from germline, CDR1 is SGHRS and CDR2 is YFSETQ. The CDR3 is 13 residues long. Trimming at V came to 4 bases and at J to 5 bases, leaving 1 base not matched to a gene. The CDR3 protein is CASSGDRNEKLFF. In nucleotides, the CDR3 is TGCGCCAGCAGCGGGGACAGGAATGAAAAACTGTTTTTT.

This clonotype has a handful of counts. The chain couples TRBV12-3 or TRBV12-4 to TRBJ1-2; 7 nucleotides agree with TRBD1. Trimming removed 4 bases from V and 11 bases from J; junction bases left unmatched: 16. This CDR3 region has 15 residues. CDR3 nucleotides: TGTGCCAGCAGTTCCCGACAGGGCCTAGCTATGGATTACACCTTC. Residues: CASSSRQGLAMDYTF.

V and J are TRBV6-2 or TRBV6-3 and TRBJ2-4; TRBD1 matches at 8 bases. Trimming cost V 4 bases and J 8 bases; bases outside gene matches: 7. The CDR3 is 14 amino acids. From germline, CDR1 is MNHEY and CDR2 SVGEGT. CDR3 bases: TGTGCCAGCAGTTCGAGACAGGGGATAGACATTCAGTACTTC. Encoded protein: CASSSRQGIDIQYF.

This clonotype showed up just a few times. The CDR3 loop reads CASSPAPDSPLHF. CDR3 DNA sequence: TGTGCCAGCAGCCCGGCTCCCGATTCACCCCTCCACTTT. The J gene is TRBJ1-6, the V gene TRBV14; D unresolved. The V and J ends lost 4 bases and 8 bases respectively, with 9 bases between them. Germline V gives CDR1 SGHDN, CDR2 FVKESK. The CDR3 totals 13 residues.

The table lists this clonotype with many counts. J is TRBJ2-3 and V is TRBV4-3; D uncertain. Trimming took 0 bases from V and 8 from J, leaving 12 bases between them. Germline CDR1 and CDR2: LGHNA and YSLEER. CDR3 length: 14 amino acids. The CDR3 coding sequence is TGCGCCAGCAGCCAAGATACTTTTATGGGTACGCAGTATTTT. This gives the protein CASSQDTFMGTQYF.

This clonotype was counted many times. The V gene is TRBV6-2 or TRBV6-3, the J gene TRBJ2-3; D remains ambiguous. The CDR3 spans 15 residues. Germline loops: CDR1 MNHEY, CDR2 SVGEGT. Trimming left V 8 bases short and J 2 bases short, with 17 bases between. This CDR3 is CASRLVGQITDTQYF. The CDR3 DNA follows: TGTGCCAGCCGTCTAGTGGGCCAGATCACAGATACGCAGTATTTT.

This clonotype has at least ten counts. The chain recombines TRBV7-9 with TRBJ2-7; no definite D call. The CDR3 has 11 residues. CDR1 SEHNR and CDR2 FQNEAQ come from the germline V gene (reference sequence). V was cut by 1 base and J by 5 bases, with 3 bases left in between. The DNA of the CDR3 is TGTGCCAGCAGCTTAGAGAACGAGCAGTACTTC. Translating gives CASSLENEQYF.

In this sample, this clonotype turned up a few times. The J gene is TRBJ1-6, the V gene TRBV28, with a tentative D call TRBD1 (5 bases). CDR3 size: 14 residues. Looked up from germline, CDR1 is MDHEN and CDR2 is SYDVKM. Trimming shortened V by 7 bases and J by 6 bases, and 13 bases separated the two germline ends. CDR3 DNA sequence: TGTGCCAGCAATCCGCGCAGGGCTAATTCACCCCTCCACTTT. This translates into CASNPRRANSPLHF.

The V and J genes are TRBV5-4 and TRBJ1-2; D unresolved. The CDR3 sequence is 14 residues long. Trimming removed 4 bases at V and 8 bases at J, with 18 bases between. CDR1 SGHNT and CDR2 YYREEE come from the germline V gene (reference sequence). CDR3 nucleotide sequence: TGTGCCAGCAGCCCCGACATGGGAGGGCAAGGCTACACCTTC. Its translation: CASSPDMGGQGYTF. Using reference TRBV5-4 and TRBJ1-2 for the parts outside the CDR3, the full variable domain is ETGVTQSPTHLIKTRGQQVTLRCSSQSGHNTVSWYQQALGQGPQFIFQYYREEENGRGNFPPRFSGLQFPNYSSELNVNALELDDSALYLCASSPDMGGQGYTFGSGTRLTVV.

Comments on this clonotype: With a much larger clone just one base away, this may be a read error. V and J are TRBV20-1 and TRBJ2-5; 10 bases map to TRBD2. This CDR3 comprises 16 residues. Germline V gives CDR1 DFQATT, CDR2 SNEGSKA (reference sequence). V lost 5 bases, J lost 0 bases, and 9 bases stayed unmatched. CDR3 amino acids: CSAFHSGGLYQETQYF. The CDR3, as DNA: TGCAGTGCTTTCCATAGCGGGGGGTTGTACCAAGAGACCCAGTACTTC.

This clonotype has at least ten counts. The chain has TRBV6-1 and TRBJ1-5, with 12 bases identical to TRBD1. Germline CDR1 and CDR2: MNHNS and SASEGT. The junction had 20 bases not matched to a gene; V was cut back by 9 bases and J by 2 bases. This CDR3 contains 20 residues. The CDR3 DNA reads TGTGCCAGTAAATTTTCGCCGGGACAGGGGGCGCGAGGAGGCAATCAGCCCCAGCATTTT. Protein sequence: CASKFSPGQGARGGNQPQHF.

The sample holds a few counts of this clonotype. This sequence joins TRBV12-3 or TRBV12-4 and TRBJ2-3; weak D call: TRBD1 (6 bases). The CDR3 runs 16 residues. V shed 4 bases and J shed 1 base, with 15 bases lying between them. The CDR3 reads CASSSPRAGGTDTQYF. The CDR3 nucleotides are TGTGCCAGCAGTTCCCCTCGGGCAGGGGGCACAGATACGCAGTATTTT.

This clonotype was seen repeatedly, ten times or more. The V and J genes are TRBV5-1 and TRBJ2-7; a possible D gene is TRBD1 (6 bases). Germline lookup yields CDR1 SGHRS and CDR2 YFSETQ. V lost 0 bases, J lost 6 bases, and 10 bases lay in between. The CDR3 runs to 13 residues. The CDR3 DNA sequence: TGCGCCAGCAGCTTGGTCGGGACATCCGAGCAGTACTTC. It translates to CASSLVGTSEQYF.

The V and J genes are TRBV6-5 and TRBJ1-1, with D possibly matching TRBD1 (6 bases). This CDR3 is 13 amino acids long. The germline V gene has CDR1 MNHEY and CDR2 SVGAGI. Trimming removed 8 bases from V and 1 base from J, with 11 bases in between. This chain's CDR3 is CASRGGGNTEAFF. In DNA form, the CDR3 reads TGTGCCAGCCGGGGGGGCGGGAACACTGAAGCTTTCTTT.

This clonotype was detected ten times or more. The J gene is TRBJ1-1, the V gene TRBV6-6; the D gene is possibly TRBD1 (5 bases). Trimming stripped 3 bases from V and 4 bases from J, with 12 bases between. This CDR3 spans 14 amino acids. Germline CDR1 MNHNY, CDR2 SVGAGI (reference sequence). The CDR3 nucleotides are TGTGCCAGCAGTTATTCGGGGGAAGGCACTGAAGCTTTCTTT. Protein: CASSYSGEGTEAFF.

In this sample, this clonotype turned up many times. The chain carries TRBV7-3 and TRBJ2-3; perhaps D is TRBD1 or TRBD2 (6 bases each). The CDR3 is 15 amino acids. Germline V gene data show CDR1 as SGHTA and CDR2 as FQGTGA. V lost 1 base, J lost 0 bases, and 8 bases lay in between. The CDR3 region is CASSLRGGSTDTQYF. CDR3 coding DNA: TGTGCCAGCAGCTTAAGAGGGGGGAGCACAGATACGCAGTATTTT.

This clonotype has ten or more counts. The chain recombines TRBV27 with TRBJ2-6; tentative D call: TRBD2 (7 bases). Trimming left V 8 bases short and J 4 bases short, with 18 bases between. Germline lookup yields CDR1 MNHEY and CDR2 SMNVEV (reference sequence). The CDR3 is 16 residues long. The CDR3 DNA reads TGTGCCAGCGGTAAGCCCCGGGGGGCCGGGGCCAACGTCCTGACTTTC. As protein: CASGKPRGAGANVLTF. The whole variable domain, remainder taken from reference TRBV27 and TRBJ2-6, is EAQVTQNPRYLITVTGKKLTVTCSQNMNHEYMSWYRQDPGLGLRQIYYSMNVEVTDKGDVPEGYKVSRKEKRNFPLILESPSPNQTSLYFCASGKPRGAGANVLTFGAGSRLTVL.

This clonotype occurred many times. The V gene is TRBV5-4, the J gene TRBJ2-2; D might be TRBD1 (6 bases). The CDR3 sequence is 16 residues long. CDR1 SGHNT and CDR2 YYREEE come from the germline V gene (reference sequence). V gave up 2 bases and J gave up 0 bases, with 11 bases separating them. The CDR3 sequence: CASSFPGTTNTGELFF. The CDR3 coding sequence is TGTGCCAGCAGCTTCCCCGGGACAACGAACACCGGGGAGCTGTTTTTT. The whole variable domain, filled in from reference TRBV5-4 and TRBJ2-2, reads ETGVTQSPTHLIKTRGQQVTLRCSSQSGHNTVSWYQQALGQGPQFIFQYYREEENGRGNFPPRFSGLQFPNYSSELNVNALELDDSALYLCASSFPGTTNTGELFFGEGSRLTVL.

This clonotype appeared a few times. The V call is TRBV10-3, the J call TRBJ1-3, with D possibly being TRBD1 (5 bases). There are 14 residues in the CDR3. Germline V lookup: CDR1 ENHRY, CDR2 SYGVKD. With 6 bases removed from V and 0 bases from J, the gap between germline ends came to 9 bases. This CDR3 reads CAIRTQGSGNTIYF. DNA of the CDR3: TGTGCCATCAGAACTCAGGGCTCTGGAAACACCATATATTTT.

This clonotype has a count of ten or more. The V call is TRBV7-8, the J call TRBJ1-1; TRBD1 is a possible D gene (5 bases). The germline V gene encodes CDR1 SGHVS and CDR2 FQNEAQ. V lost 5 bases and J 12 bases, leaving 25 bases between the germline ends. This CDR3 comprises 15 residues. The CDR3 loop is CASSPPQLGREKTFF. The CDR3 DNA follows: TGTGCCAGCAGCCCCCCGCAGTTGGGGCGGGAGAAAACTTTCTTT. Full variable domain (outside the CDR3, taken from reference TRBV7-8 and TRBJ1-1): GAGVSQSPRYKVAKRGQDVALRCDPISGHVSLFWYQQALGQGPEFLTYFQNEAQLDKSGLPSDRFFAERPEGSVSTLKIQRTQQEDSAVYLCASSPPQLGREKTFFGQGTRLTVV.

This clonotype came up many times. This chain joins TRBV15 and TRBJ1-2; no reliable D call. The CDR3 has 14 amino acids. Trimming removed 9 bases from V and 1 base from J, with 15 bases in between. Germline values: CDR1 LNHNV, CDR2 YYDKDF (reference sequence). CDR3: CATCQDVGNYGYTF. CDR3 in DNA: TGTGCCACATGCCAGGACGTGGGTAACTATGGCTACACCTTC.

This clonotype was counted ten times or more. V is TRBV7-8 and J is TRBJ2-3, with D maybe TRBD2 (7 bases). This CDR3 has 16 amino acids. V dropped 5 bases and J dropped 4 bases, with 19 bases sitting between them. Germline CDR1 is SGHVS and CDR2 is FQNEAQ. CDR3 DNA: TGTGCCAGCAGCCTCCCAGGTTTGGGGGGGCCAGATACGCAGTATTTT. It specifies CASSLPGLGGPDTQYF.

CDR3 bases: TGTGCCAGCAGTTACCCCACAGGGCATTCCTACGAGCAGTACTTC. Its protein product is CASSYPTGHSYEQYF. The rearrangement joins TRBV6-2 or TRBV6-3 to TRBJ2-7, with D perhaps matching TRBD1 (6 bases). The CDR3 runs to 15 residues. Germline lookup yields CDR1 MNHEY and CDR2 SVGEGT. V lost 2 bases to trimming and J lost 1 base, with 12 bases between them.

The rearrangement uses TRBV3-1 and TRBJ2-7; TRBD1 matches 7 bases. This CDR3 is 15 amino acids long. Trimming cost V 4 bases and J 2 bases; bases outside gene matches: 8. Germline-derived CDR1 and CDR2 are LGHDT and YNNKEL (reference sequence). In DNA form, the CDR3 reads TGTGCCAGCAGCCGACGACAGGGCGACGCCTACGAGCAGTACTTC. This sequence encodes CASSRRQGDAYEQYF.

This clonotype was counted ten times or more. V gene TRBV7-2 combines with J gene TRBJ1-1, with D unresolved. Trimming removed 0 bases from V and 1 base from J, with 6 bases in between. The V gene's germline CDR1 is SGHTA and CDR2 FQGNSA. The CDR3 spans 14 residues. The CDR3 is CASSLAGPNTEAFF. The CDR3 DNA follows: TGTGCCAGCAGCTTAGCCGGACCGAACACTGAAGCTTTCTTT.

This clonotype was seen many times. The chain links TRBV20-1 to TRBJ2-3; TRBD2 matches 14 bases. This CDR3 is built from 17 residues. Trimming took 5 bases from V and 1 from J; bases not matched to a gene: 8. The germline gives CDR1 DFQATT, CDR2 SNEGSKA (reference sequence). The CDR3 sequence: CSAPPPTSGGGTDTQYF. CDR3 DNA: TGCAGTGCTCCGCCCCCGACTAGCGGGGGGGGCACAGATACGCAGTATTTT.